This T cell receptor beta chain was identified in a study of CD8 T cells in Susac syndrome. The germline CDR1 and CDR2 sequences are LNHNV and YYDKDF (reference sequence). There are 15 residues in the CDR3. Trimming cost V 4 bases and J 7 bases; bases outside gene matches: 11. A quantity of about 0.5 to 1 ug RNA underwent reverse transcription using random hexamers. TCRdb analysed the immunoSEQ multiplex PCR reads with MiXCR anew, one entry per CDR3 protein. Of fewer than 150,000 distinct CDR3 sequences listed, 94% are singletons. Sequencing of TCR beta was performed on blood CD8+ T cells and on blood CD4+ T cells.

The chain uses TRBV15 and TRBJ2-3, with TRBD2 identical over 7 bases. The sequenced sample consisted of CD8+ T cells from PBMCs. The TCR sequence derives from a human donor in good health. Here the CDR3 reads CATSKGRWEGNTQYF. In DNA form, the CDR3 reads TGTGCCACCAGCAAGGGAAGGTGGGAGGGTAATACGCAGTATTTT.